The present T cell receptor (beta chain) was sequenced within a study of shared clonotypes between healthy human individuals. CDR1 is MDHEN, CDR2 SYDVKM, per germline. This CDR3 has 19 residues. Trimming took 3 bases from V and 0 from J; bases not matched to a gene: 15. On sorted subsets, replicate PCRs used 200 to 250 ng DNA, or tens of thousands of T cell genomes. Clones were sequenced by immunoSEQ multiplex PCR, and TCRdb holds only the in-frame ones, with some missing. There are under 1 million clones in the sample; nearly 95% occur only once, and approximately 25% lies in the top ten. Terminally differentiated effector memory CD45RA+ cells were excluded by CCR7 positive selection of CD45RO-negative cells. The donors, all of them Caucasian adults, lived in Nashville, Tennessee.

Sequencing used naive CD8+ T cells sorted from blood. This receptor was identified in a young man in good health. The J gene is TRBJ2-7, the V gene TRBV28; 9 nucleotides line up with TRBD2. CDR3 nucleotides: TGTGCCAGCAGTTTCCCGCCTTATCTGACTAGCGGAGACTCCTACGAGCAGTACTTC. This sequence encodes CASSFPPYLTSGDSYEQYF.